A selection of T cell receptor beta chains follows, all from one sample in a study of blood T cell repertoires in COVID-19. The table came from immunoSEQ multiplex PCR; TCRdb's copy has only in-frame clones and leaves some out. The sample lists approximately 210,000 clones; around 90% were seen once. Sequencing was done on a sample of peripheral blood. These receptors all stem from a man aged 18-30 years with active or convalescent COVID-19. Both conserved end residues are part of each CDR3. A D gene is named only where the DNA matches it firmly. Rows give clone size only sometimes, using once, few, many, or a class for an expanded clone.

TRBD2 TRBJ2-1 TRBV3-1/TRBV3-2 once TGTGCCAGCAGCCTTAGCGGGGCGACGTATAATGAGCAGTTCTTC CASSLSGATYNEQFF
. TRBJ1-1 TRBV6-5 . TGTGCCAGCAGCAGGGGCGGTTGGACTGAAGCTTTCTTT CASSRGGWTEAFF
TRBD1 TRBJ2-7 TRBV30 . TGCGCCTGGAGCCGTGGACAGGGGCACGAGCAGTACTTC CAWSRGQGHEQYF
TRBD2 TRBJ2-7 TRBV25-1 . TGTGCCAGCAGTGAACTCCCCCGGACTAGCGGGATTAACTACGAGCAGTACTTC CASSELPRTSGINYEQYF
. TRBJ1-1 TRBV11-2 . TGTGCCAGCAGCTTCGGTCCGAACACTGAAGCTTTCTTT CASSFGPNTEAFF
. TRBJ2-7 TRBV6-5 once TGTGCCAGCAGTACAGGGAACTACGAGCAGTACTTC CASSTGNYEQYF
TRBD1 TRBJ1-2 TRBV29-1 . TGCAGCGTTGCCTCCCCGAAATTTGGACAGGGCGGCACATTTAACTATGGCTACACCTTC CSVASPKFGQGGTFNYGYTF
. TRBJ2-2 TRBV12-5 . TGTGCTAGTGGCCCGACAGGTAGGGCCGGGGAGCTGTTTTTT CASGPTGRAGELFF
TRBD2 TRBJ2-1 TRBV27 . TGTGCCAGCAGTCCATTGAACCCGGGACTAGCGGGCAACCCCTACAATGAGCAGTTCTTC CASSPLNPGLAGNPYNEQFF
TRBD1 TRBJ1-1 TRBV9 . TGTGCCAGCAGCGTCCTGGGACAGGGGAACACTGAAGCTTTCTTT CASSVLGQGNTEAFF
. TRBJ2-7 TRBV7-9 . TGTGCCAGCAGCTCGGCGGGTGCCTACGAGCAGTACTTC CASSSAGAYEQYF
. TRBJ1-4 TRBV7-9 . TGTGCCAGCAGCCCCCGGGGAGTAACAACTAATGAAAAACTGTTTTTT CASSPRGVTTNEKLFF
. TRBJ1-2 TRBV30 few TGTGCCTGGAGACCAGGGAAAATCGGCTACACCTTC CAWRPGKIGYTF
TRBD2 TRBJ2-2 TRBV6-5 few TGTGCCAGCAGACGGGAGGGCGACACCGGGGAGCTGTTTTTT CASRREGDTGELFF
TRBD1 TRBJ2-4 TRBV19 . TGTGCCAGTAGTTCGCAACAGGGGGCGGGATACATTCAGTACTTC CASSSQQGAGYIQYF
TRBD1 TRBJ2-3 TRBV10-1 . TGCGCCAGCACCCGGACAGGGGCAGATACGCAGTATTTT CASTRTGADTQYF
. TRBJ2-7 TRBV3-1/TRBV3-2 . TGTGCCAGCAGCCATGTTCTCCACGAGCAGTACTTC CASSHVLHEQYF
TRBD1 TRBJ1-2 TRBV14 . TGTGCCAGCAGCCTACGGACAGGTTCTTCCTATGGCTACACCTTC CASSLRTGSSYGYTF
TRBD1 TRBJ1-3 TRBV11-2 . TGTGCCAGCAGCTTAGGAGGGACAGGGGCATGGAACACCATATATTTT CASSLGGTGAWNTIYF
. TRBJ2-3 TRBV7-3 . TGTGCCAGCAGCTTTGGTTTGCGGGGACTCACAGATACGCAGTATTTT CASSFGLRGLTDTQYF
TRBD1 TRBJ1-1 TRBV5-5 . TGTGCCAGCAGCTGGGACAGGGATACTGAAGCTTTCTTT CASSWDRDTEAFF
TRBD1 TRBJ1-2 TRBV5-4 once TGTGCCAGCAGCTTAGGGACAGGGGGTAGCTATGGCTACACCTTC CASSLGTGGSYGYTF
TRBD1 TRBJ1-6 TRBV27 . TGTGCCAGCAGCTACCGTAGGACAGGGAATAATTCACCCCTCCACTTT CASSYRRTGNNSPLHF
. TRBJ2-5 TRBV3-1/TRBV3-2 few TGTGCCAGCAGCCAAGAGGGGCTAAAAGAGACCCAGTACTTC CASSQEGLKETQYF
. TRBJ2-5 TRBV5-6 once TGTGCCAGCAGCTTAAAGCGAGAGACCCAGTACTTC CASSLKRETQYF
. TRBJ2-7 TRBV5-1 . TGCGCCAGCAGCTTGGACCCCGGGGAGCAGTACTTC CASSLDPGEQYF
. TRBJ2-7 TRBV29-1 . TGCAGCGTTAGGAAGGCCCCCGGCGGGTCCTACGAGCAGTACTTC CSVRKAPGGSYEQYF
TRBD1 TRBJ1-1 TRBV28 . TGTGCCAGCATTCGGGACAGGGGGCTGGGGACTGAAGCTTTCTTT CASIRDRGLGTEAFF
. TRBJ1-5 TRBV28 few TGTGCCAGCAGTTTATGGTCAGGGGCCGGATATAGCAATCAGCCCCAGCATTTT CASSLWSGAGYSNQPQHF
TRBD1 TRBJ1-2 TRBV5-5 . TGTGCCAGCAGCGCCCCTGGACAGGGGGGCTATGGCTACACCTTC CASSAPGQGGYGYTF
. TRBJ1-1 TRBV2 once TGTGCCAGCAGTGAATACGGGGGTTGGACTGAAGCTTTCTTT CASSEYGGWTEAFF
. TRBJ2-7 TRBV11-3 . TGTGCCAGCAGCTTAGGGACTACCCACGAGCAGTACTTC CASSLGTTHEQYF
. TRBJ2-1 TRBV30 . TGTGCCTGCCCATCTCCTCGGGCGGGAAATCAGGCTCCCTACAATGAGCAGTTCTTC CACPSPRAGNQAPYNEQFF
. TRBJ1-2 TRBV27 . TGTGCCAGCAGTTTCTCTACAGGCAACTATGGCTACACCTTC CASSFSTGNYGYTF
TRBD1 TRBJ1-1 TRBV5-1 . TGCGCCTCAGGGGGTGACTCTCTCCCCGGGACTGAAGCTTTCTTT CASGGDSLPGTEAFF
. TRBJ1-1 TRBV6-5 . TGTGCCAGCAGAACAGGACAGCGGGGTTTTCCTGAAGCTTTCTTT CASRTGQRGFPEAFF
TRBD2 TRBJ2-3 TRBV9 once TGTGCCAGCAGCGTAGAGCACGGGAGGGCCGTGGATACGCAGTATTTT CASSVEHGRAVDTQYF
TRBD2 TRBJ2-7 TRBV5-6 . TGTGCCAGCAGCTCTAGCGGGAGGCAGTACTTC CASSSSGRQYF
. TRBJ2-7 TRBV7-8 . TGTGCCAGCAGCCCAGGACGGGGACTTTCTACTGAGCAGTACTTC CASSPGRGLSTEQYF
. TRBJ1-2 TRBV25-1 . TGTGCCAGCAGTGAACCGGACATCACAAAACCTAACTATGGCTACACCTTC CASSEPDITKPNYGYTF
. TRBJ2-6 TRBV2 once TGTGCCAGCAGTGCTGCGCGCACTCCTGGGGCCAACGTCCTGACTTTC CASSAARTPGANVLTF
TRBD1 TRBJ1-1 TRBV18 . TGTGCCAGCTCAGGAAGCAAACAGGGGGGGACTGAAGCTTTCTTT CASSGSKQGGTEAFF
. TRBJ2-7 TRBV7-9 . TGTGCCAGCAGCTCCGGGACAAGACTCTACGAGCAGTACTTC CASSSGTRLYEQYF
. TRBJ1-1 TRBV28 . TGTGCCAGCAGGTCGGGAGCCGTGGGGGAAGCTTTCTTT CASRSGAVGEAFF
. TRBJ2-7 TRBV3-1/TRBV3-2 . TGTGCCAGCAGCCAACGTTCGACAGTTTACGAGCAGTACTTC CASSQRSTVYEQYF
TRBD2 TRBJ2-7 TRBV27 . TGTGCCAGCAGTTTATCGTCGGGAGGGCTTTCTACCTACGAGCAGTACTTC CASSLSSGGLSTYEQYF
TRBD2 TRBJ2-5 TRBV6-6 . TGTGCCAGCAGTCACGGACTAGCGGGAGGGCCGCGGGAGACCCAGTACTTC CASSHGLAGGPRETQYF
. TRBJ2-7 TRBV5-4 . TGTGCCAGCAGCTTGGCGCGGAGCGAGCAGTACTTC CASSLARSEQYF
TRBD1 TRBJ1-6 TRBV3-1/TRBV3-2 . TGTGCCAGCAGCCAGGGGACAGGGAATAATTCACCCCTCCACTTT CASSQGTGNNSPLHF
TRBD1 TRBJ1-5 TRBV2 . TGTGCCAGCACGGACAGGGGGCTTAGCAATCAGCCCCAGCATTTT CASTDRGLSNQPQHF
. TRBJ1-1 TRBV6-1 once TGTGCCAGCAGTGAATCCTCGGGAGGAAGCGGTGAAGCTTTCTTT CASSESSGGSGEAFF
. TRBJ2-1 TRBV28 . TGTGCCACTCAGCCGACCAGTCCTCGGGGTCTGTTCTTC CATQPTSPRGLFF
TRBD2 TRBJ2-5 TRBV11-2 . TGTGCCAGCAGCTTAGTCGTTAGCGGGAGCTCTGGGGAGACCCAGTACTTC CASSLVVSGSSGETQYF